The clone carrying this TCR beta chain was seen once. Its matching antigen is unknown. Although they were nominally healthy when sampled, donors likely had unrecorded immune exposures. This record comes from a study of cytomegalovirus exposure and HLA in healthy donors. Overall study results and limits: Available immune exposure information was restricted to CMV serostatus only. Within an earlier analysis, most TCR beta V segments proved productive either about 90% or about 30% of the time.

Primers: 60 Vbeta forward and 13 Jbeta reverse. Repertoires were generated with immunoSEQ multiplex PCR, while TCRdb's copy carries only in-frame clones and drops some. The sample has 150,000 to 200,000 clones, 79% seen once. Sequenced material: PBMCs. The sequence derives from a woman between 45 and 65 years old in good health and CMV-seronegative.

Here the CDR3 reads CASSPPGGLLSSNEQFF. Written as DNA, the CDR3 is TGTGCCAGCAGCCCTCCGGGGGGGTTGTTGTCAAGCAATGAGCAGTTCTTC. The rearrangement links TRBV7-2 to TRBJ2-1; 8 bases align to TRBD2. This CDR3 contains 17 residues. V lost 5 bases to trimming and J lost 6 bases; unmatched junction nucleotides: 15. Germline-derived CDR1 and CDR2 are SGHTA and FQGNSA.